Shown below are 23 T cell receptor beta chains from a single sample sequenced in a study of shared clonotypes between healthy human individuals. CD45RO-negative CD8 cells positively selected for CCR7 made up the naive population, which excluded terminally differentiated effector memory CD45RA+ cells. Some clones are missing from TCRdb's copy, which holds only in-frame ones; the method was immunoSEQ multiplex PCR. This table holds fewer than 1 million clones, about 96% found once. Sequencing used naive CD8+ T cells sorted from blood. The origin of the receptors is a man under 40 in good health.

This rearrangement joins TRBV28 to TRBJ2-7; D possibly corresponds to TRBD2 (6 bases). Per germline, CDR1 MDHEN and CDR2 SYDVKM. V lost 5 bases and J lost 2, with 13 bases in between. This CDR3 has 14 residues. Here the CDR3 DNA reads TGTGCCAGCAGTCGGAGGGGCCAGACCTACGAGCAGTACTTC. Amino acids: CASSRRGQTYEQYF. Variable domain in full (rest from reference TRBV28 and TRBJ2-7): DVKVTQSSRYLVKRTGEKVFLECVQDMDHENMFWYRQDPGLGLRLIYFSYDVKMKEKGDIPEGYSVSREKKERFSLILESASTNQTSMYLCASSRRGQTYEQYFGPGTRLTVT.

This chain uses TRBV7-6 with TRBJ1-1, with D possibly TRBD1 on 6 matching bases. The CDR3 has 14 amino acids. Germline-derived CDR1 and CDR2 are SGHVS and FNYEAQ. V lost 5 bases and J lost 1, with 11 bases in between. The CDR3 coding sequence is TGTGCCAGCAGCCCCTGGGGGGCGAACACTGAAGCTTTCTTT. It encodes CASSPWGANTEAFF.

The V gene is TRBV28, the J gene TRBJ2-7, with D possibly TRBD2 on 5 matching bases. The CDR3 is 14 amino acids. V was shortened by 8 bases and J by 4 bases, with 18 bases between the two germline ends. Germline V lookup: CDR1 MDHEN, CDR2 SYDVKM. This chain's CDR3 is CASRGTLEEYEQYF. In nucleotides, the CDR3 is TGTGCCAGCCGGGGAACTCTGGAGGAGTACGAGCAGTACTTC. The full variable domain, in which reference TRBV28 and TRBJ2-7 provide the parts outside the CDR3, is DVKVTQSSRYLVKRTGEKVFLECVQDMDHENMFWYRQDPGLGLRLIYFSYDVKMKEKGDIPEGYSVSREKKERFSLILESASTNQTSMYLCASRGTLEEYEQYFGPGTRLTVT.

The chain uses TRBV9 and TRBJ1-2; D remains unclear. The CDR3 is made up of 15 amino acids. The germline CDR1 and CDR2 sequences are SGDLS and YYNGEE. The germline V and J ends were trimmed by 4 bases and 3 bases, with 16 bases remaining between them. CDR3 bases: TGTGCCAGCAGCCCCCCTGGCGGGGTCTACTATGGCTACACCTTC. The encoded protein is CASSPPGGVYYGYTF.

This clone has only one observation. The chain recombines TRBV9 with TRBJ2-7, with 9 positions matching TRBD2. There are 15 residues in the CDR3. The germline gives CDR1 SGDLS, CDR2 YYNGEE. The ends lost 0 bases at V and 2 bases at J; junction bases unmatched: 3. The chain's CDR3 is CASSVASGTTYEQYF. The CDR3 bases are TGTGCCAGCAGCGTAGCTAGCGGGACTACCTACGAGCAGTACTTC.

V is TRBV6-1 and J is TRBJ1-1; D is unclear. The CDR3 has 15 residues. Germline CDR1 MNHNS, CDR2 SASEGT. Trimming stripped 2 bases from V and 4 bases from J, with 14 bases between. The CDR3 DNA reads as TGTGCCAGCAGTGAATGGTTTGGGGAGAGCACTGAAGCTTTCTTT. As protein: CASSEWFGESTEAFF.

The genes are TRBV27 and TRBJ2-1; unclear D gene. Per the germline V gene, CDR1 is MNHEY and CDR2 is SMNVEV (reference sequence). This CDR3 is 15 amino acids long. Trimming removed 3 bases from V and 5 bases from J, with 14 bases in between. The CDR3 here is CASSFVPPFHNEQFF. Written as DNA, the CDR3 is TGTGCCAGCAGTTTCGTACCCCCTTTCCACAATGAGCAGTTCTTC.

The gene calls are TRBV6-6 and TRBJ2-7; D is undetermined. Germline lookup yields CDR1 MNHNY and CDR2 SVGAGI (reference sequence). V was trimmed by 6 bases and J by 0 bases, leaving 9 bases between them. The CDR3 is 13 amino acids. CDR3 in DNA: TGTGCCAGCAGCCCCGACGTCTCCTACGAGCAGTACTTC. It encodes CASSPDVSYEQYF.

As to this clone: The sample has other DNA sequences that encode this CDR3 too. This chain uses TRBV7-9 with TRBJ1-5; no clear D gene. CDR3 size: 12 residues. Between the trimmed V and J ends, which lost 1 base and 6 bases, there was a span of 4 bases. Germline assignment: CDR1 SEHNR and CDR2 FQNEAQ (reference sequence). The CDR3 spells CASSLDGQPQHF. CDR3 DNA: TGTGCCAGCAGCTTAGATGGTCAGCCCCAGCATTTT.

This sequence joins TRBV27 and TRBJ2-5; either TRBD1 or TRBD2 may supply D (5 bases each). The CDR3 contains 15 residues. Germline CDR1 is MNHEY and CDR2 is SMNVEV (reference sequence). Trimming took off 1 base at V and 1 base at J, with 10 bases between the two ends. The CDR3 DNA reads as TGTGCCAGCAGTTTATTCCCAGGGACCCAAGAGACCCAGTACTTC. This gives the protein CASSLFPGTQETQYF.

CDR3 sequence reads: CASSLADVVQGGYTDTQYF. DNA of the CDR3: TGCGCCAGCAGCTTGGCCGACGTGGTGCAGGGGGGATACACAGATACGCAGTATTTT. This chain joins TRBV5-1 and TRBJ2-3; possibly TRBD1 for D (7 bases). V lost 0 bases to trimming and J lost 2 bases, with 22 bases between them. The CDR3 is made up of 19 amino acids. From germline, CDR1 is SGHRS and CDR2 YFSETQ. The full variable domain, completed using reference TRBV5-1 and TRBJ2-3, is KAGVTQTPRYLIKTRGQQVTLSCSPISGHRSVSWYQQTPGQGLQFLFEYFSETQRNKGNFPGRFSGRQFSNSRSEMNVSTLELGDSALYLCASSLADVVQGGYTDTQYFGPGTRLTVL.

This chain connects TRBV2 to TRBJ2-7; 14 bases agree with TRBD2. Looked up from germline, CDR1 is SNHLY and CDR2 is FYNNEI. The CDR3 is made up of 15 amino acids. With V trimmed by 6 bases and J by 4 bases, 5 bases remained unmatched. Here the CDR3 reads CASSRLAGGPYEQYF. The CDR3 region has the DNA TGTGCCAGCAGCCGACTAGCGGGAGGGCCTTACGAGCAGTACTTC.

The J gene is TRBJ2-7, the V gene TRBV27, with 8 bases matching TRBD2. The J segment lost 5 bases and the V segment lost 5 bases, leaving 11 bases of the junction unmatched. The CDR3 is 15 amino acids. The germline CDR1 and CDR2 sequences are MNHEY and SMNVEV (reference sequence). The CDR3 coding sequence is TGTGCCAGCAGTCGGAAAGCGGGAGTTTTCCACGAGCAGTACTTC. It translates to CASSRKAGVFHEQYF.

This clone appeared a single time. The CDR3 spells CASSAAATGELFF. The DNA of the CDR3 is TGTGCCAGCAGCGCGGCAGCCACCGGGGAGCTGTTTTTT. The chain recombines TRBV9 with TRBJ2-2; D is unresolved. The germline V gene encodes CDR1 SGDLS and CDR2 YYNGEE. V was trimmed by 3 bases and J by 4 bases, leaving 7 bases between them. This CDR3 has 13 residues.

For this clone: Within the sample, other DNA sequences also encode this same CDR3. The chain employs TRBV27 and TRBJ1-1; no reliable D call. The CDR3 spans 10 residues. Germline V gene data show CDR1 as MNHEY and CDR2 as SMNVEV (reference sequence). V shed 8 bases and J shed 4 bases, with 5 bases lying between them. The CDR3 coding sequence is TGTGCCAGCCGTGGCACTGAAGCTTTCTTT. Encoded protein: CASRGTEAFF.

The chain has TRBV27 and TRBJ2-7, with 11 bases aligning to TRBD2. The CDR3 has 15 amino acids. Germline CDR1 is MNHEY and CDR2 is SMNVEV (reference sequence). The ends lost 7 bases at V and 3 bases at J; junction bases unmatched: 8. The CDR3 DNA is TGTGCCAGCACCATACAGGGGACTAGCGGCTACGAGCAGTACTTC. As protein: CASTIQGTSGYEQYF.

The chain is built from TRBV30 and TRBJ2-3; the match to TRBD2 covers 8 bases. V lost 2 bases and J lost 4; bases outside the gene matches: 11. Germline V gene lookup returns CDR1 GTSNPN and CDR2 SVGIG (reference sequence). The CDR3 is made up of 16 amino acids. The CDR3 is CAWSTTRASGPDTQYF. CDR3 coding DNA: TGTGCCTGGAGTACTACGCGGGCTAGCGGGCCAGATACGCAGTATTTT. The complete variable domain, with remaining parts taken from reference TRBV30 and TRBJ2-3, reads SQTIHQWPATLVQPVGSPLSLECTVEGTSNPNLYWYRQAAGRGLQLLFYSVGIGQISSEVPQNLSASRPQDRQFILSSKKLLLSDSGFYLCAWSTTRASGPDTQYFGPGTRLTVL.

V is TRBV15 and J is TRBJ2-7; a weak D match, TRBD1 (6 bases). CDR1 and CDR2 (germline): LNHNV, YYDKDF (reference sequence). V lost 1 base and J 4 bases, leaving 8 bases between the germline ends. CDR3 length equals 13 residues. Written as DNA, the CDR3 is TGTGCCACCAGCAGAGGGGACACGTACGAGCAGTACTTC. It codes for CATSRGDTYEQYF.

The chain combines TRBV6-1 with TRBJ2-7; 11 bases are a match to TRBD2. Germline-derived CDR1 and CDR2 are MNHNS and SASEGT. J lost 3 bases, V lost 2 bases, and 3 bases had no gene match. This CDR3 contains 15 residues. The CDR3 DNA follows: TGTGCCAGCAGTGAAAGGACTAGCGGGCACTACGAGCAGTACTTC. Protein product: CASSERTSGHYEQYF.

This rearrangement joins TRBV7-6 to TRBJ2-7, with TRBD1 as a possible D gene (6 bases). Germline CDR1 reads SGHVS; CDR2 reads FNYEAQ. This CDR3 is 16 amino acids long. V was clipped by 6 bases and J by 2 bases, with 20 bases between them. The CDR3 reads CASSSGIGTPTYEQYF. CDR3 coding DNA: TGTGCCAGCAGTTCTGGGATAGGGACACCGACCTACGAGCAGTACTTC.

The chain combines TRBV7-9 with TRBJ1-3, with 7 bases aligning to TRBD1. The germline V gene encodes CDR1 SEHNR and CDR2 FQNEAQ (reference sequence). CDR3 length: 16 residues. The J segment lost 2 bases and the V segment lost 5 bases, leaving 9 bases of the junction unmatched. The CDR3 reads CASSPAGTDTGNTIYF. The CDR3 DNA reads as TGTGCCAGCAGCCCCGCCGGGACAGACACTGGAAACACCATATATTTT.

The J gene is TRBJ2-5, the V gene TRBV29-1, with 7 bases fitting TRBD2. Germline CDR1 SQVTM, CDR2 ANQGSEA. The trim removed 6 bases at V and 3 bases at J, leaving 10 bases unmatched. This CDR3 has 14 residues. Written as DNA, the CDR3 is TGCAGCGTGTGGCGGCAGGGAGGGGAAGAGACCCAGTACTTC. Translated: CSVWRQGGEETQYF.

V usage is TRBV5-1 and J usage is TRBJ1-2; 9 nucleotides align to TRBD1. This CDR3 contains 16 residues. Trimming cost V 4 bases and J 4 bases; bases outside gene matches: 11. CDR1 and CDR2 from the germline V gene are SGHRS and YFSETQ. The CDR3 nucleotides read TGCGCCAGCAGCCCGGGACAGGGTATAGAAGGCTATGGCTACACCTTC. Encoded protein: CASSPGQGIEGYGYTF.